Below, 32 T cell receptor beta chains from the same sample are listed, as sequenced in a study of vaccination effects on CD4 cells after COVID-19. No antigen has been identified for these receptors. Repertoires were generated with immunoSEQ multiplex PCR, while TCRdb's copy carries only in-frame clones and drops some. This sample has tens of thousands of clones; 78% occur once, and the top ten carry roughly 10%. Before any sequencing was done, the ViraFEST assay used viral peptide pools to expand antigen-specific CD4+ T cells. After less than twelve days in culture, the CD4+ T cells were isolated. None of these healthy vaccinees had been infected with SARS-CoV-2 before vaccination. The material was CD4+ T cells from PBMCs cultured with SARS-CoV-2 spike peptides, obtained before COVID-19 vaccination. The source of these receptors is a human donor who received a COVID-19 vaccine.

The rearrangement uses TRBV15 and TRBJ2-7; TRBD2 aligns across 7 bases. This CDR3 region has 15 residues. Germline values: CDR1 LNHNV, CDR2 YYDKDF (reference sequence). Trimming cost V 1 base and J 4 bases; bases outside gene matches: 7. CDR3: CATSRGRGVSYEQYV. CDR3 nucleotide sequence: TGTGCCACCAGCAGAGGTCGGGGGGTCTCTTACGAGCAGTACGTC.

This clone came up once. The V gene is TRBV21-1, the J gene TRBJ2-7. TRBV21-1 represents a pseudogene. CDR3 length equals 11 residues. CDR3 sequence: CASSKQPAQYV. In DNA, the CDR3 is TGTGCCAGCAGCAAACAACCTGCGCAGTACGTC.

The CDR3 is CASSLGRLIMNTEAFF. The CDR3 bases are TGCGCCAGCAGCCTGGGCCGCCTTATAATGAACACTGAAGCTTTCTTT. This rearrangement joins TRBV5-1 to TRBJ1-1; D is uncertain. CDR3 length: 16 residues. With 4 bases removed from V and 0 bases from J, the gap between germline ends came to 16 bases. Germline V gives CDR1 SGHRS, CDR2 YFSETQ.

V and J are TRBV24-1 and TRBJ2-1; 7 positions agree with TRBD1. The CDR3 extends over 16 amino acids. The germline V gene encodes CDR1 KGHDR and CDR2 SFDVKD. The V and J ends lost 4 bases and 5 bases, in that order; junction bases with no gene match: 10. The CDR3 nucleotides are TGTGCCACCAGTGACCCCGGGACCCAGGGGGACAATGAGCAGTTCTTC. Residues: CATSDPGTQGDNEQFF.

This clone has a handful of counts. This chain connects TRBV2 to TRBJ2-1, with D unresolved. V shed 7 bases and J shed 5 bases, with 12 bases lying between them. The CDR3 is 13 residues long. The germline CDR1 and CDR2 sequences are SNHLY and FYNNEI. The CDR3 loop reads CASKLSRNNEQFF. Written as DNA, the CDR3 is TGTGCCAGCAAGCTATCGAGGAACAATGAGCAGTTCTTC.

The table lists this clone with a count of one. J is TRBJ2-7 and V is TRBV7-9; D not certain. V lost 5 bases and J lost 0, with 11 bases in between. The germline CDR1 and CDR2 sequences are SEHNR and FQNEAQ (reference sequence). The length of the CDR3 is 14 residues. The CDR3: CASSPTPDSYEQYV. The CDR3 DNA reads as TGTGCCAGCAGCCCAACACCCGACTCCTACGAGCAGTACGTC.

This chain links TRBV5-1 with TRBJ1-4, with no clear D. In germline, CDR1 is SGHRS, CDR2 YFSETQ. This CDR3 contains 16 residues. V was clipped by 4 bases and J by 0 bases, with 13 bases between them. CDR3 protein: CASSPGREATNEKLFF. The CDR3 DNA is TGCGCCAGCAGCCCCGGACGGGAAGCAACTAATGAAAAACTGTTTTTT.

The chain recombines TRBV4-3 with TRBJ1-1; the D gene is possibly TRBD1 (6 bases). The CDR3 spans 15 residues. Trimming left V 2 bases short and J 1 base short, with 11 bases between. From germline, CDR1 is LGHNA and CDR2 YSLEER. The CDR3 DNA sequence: TGCGCCAGCAGCCAAATCGGACAGTCGAACACTGAAGCTTTCTTT. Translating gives CASSQIGQSNTEAFF.

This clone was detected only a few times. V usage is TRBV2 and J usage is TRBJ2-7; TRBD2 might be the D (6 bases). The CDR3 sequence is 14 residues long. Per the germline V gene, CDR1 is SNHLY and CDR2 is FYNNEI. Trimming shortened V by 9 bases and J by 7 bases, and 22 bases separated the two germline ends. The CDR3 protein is CASSFFAGPTEQYV. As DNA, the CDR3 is TGTGCCAGTAGCTTTTTTGCGGGGCCGACGGAGCAGTACGTC.

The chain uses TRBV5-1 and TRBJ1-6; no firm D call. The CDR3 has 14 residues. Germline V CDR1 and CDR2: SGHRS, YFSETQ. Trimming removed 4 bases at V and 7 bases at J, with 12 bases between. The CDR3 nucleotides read TGCGCCAGCAGCCCCTGGGAGACAAATTCACCCCTCCACTTT. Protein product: CASSPWETNSPLHF.

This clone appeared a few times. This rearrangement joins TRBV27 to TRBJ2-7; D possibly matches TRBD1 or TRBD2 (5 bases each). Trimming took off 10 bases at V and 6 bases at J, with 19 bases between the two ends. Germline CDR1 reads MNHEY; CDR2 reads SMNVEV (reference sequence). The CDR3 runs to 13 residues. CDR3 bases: TGTGCCACCAGAGGAACGGGGCGCTCCGAGCAGTACGTC. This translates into CATRGTGRSEQYV.

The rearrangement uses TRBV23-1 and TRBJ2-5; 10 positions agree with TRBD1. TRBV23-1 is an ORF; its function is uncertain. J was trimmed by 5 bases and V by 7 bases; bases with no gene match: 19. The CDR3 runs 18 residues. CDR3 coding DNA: TGCGCCAGCATGGTCAAGCACCGAGACAGGGGGCTCGAGGAGACCCAGTACTTC. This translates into CASMVKHRDRGLEETQYF.

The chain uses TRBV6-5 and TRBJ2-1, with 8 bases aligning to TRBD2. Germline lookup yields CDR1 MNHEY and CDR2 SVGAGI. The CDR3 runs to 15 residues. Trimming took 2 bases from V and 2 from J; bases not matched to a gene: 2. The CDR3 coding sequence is TGTGCCAGCAGTTACACGGGGGGGACCTACAATGAGCAGTTCTTC. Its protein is CASSYTGGTYNEQFF.

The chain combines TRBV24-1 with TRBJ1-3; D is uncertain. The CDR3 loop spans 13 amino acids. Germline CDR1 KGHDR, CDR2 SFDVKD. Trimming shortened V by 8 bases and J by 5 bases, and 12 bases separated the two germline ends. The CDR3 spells CATIPPPRNTIYF. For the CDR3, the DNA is TGTGCCACCATCCCCCCCCCAAGAAACACCATATATTTT.

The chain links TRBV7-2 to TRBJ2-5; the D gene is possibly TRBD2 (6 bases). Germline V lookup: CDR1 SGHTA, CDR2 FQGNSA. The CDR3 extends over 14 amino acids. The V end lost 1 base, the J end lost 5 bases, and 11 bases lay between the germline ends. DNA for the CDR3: TGTGCCAGCAGCTTAGTTTCTAGCGCCGAGACCCAGTACTTC. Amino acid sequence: CASSLVSSAETQYF.

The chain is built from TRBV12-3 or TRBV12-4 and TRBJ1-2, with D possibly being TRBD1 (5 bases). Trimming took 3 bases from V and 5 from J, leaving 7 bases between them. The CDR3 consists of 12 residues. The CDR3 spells CASSFGAYGYTF. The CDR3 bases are TGTGCCAGCAGTTTCGGGGCATATGGCTACACCTTC.

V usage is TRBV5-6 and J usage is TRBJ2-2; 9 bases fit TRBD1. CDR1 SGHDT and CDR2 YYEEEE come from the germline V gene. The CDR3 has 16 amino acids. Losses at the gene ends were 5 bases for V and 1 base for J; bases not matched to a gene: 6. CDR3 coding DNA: TGTGCCAGCAGTGCTGACAGGGGGATGAACACCGGGGAGCTGTTTTTT. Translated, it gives CASSADRGMNTGELFF. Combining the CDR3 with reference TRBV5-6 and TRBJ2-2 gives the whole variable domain DAGVTQSPTHLIKTRGQQVTLRCSPKSGHDTVSWYQQALGQGPQFIFQYYEEEERQRGNFPDRFSGHQFPNYSSELNVNALLLGDSALYLCASSADRGMNTGELFFGEGSRLTVL.

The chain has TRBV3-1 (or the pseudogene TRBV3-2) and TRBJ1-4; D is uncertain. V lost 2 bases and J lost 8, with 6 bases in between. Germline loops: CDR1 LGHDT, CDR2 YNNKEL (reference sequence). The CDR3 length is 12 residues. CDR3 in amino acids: CASSQLGEKLFF. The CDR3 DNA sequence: TGTGCCAGCAGCCAACTCGGGGAAAAACTGTTTTTT.

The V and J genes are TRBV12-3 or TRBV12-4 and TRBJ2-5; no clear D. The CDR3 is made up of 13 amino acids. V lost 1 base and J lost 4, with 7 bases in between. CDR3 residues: CASSLEVGETQYF. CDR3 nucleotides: TGTGCCAGCAGTTTAGAGGTAGGAGAGACCCAGTACTTC.

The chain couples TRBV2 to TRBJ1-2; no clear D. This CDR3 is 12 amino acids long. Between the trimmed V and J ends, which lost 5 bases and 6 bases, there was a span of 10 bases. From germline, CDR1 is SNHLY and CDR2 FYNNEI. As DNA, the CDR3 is TGTGCCAGCAGTATGGATGAAGATGGCTACACCTTC. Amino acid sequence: CASSMDEDGYTF.

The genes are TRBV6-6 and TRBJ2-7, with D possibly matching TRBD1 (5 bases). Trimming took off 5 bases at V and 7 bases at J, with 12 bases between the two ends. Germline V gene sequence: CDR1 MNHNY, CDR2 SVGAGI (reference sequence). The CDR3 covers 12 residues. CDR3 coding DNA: TGTGCCAGCAGTCCCCAGGGTACAGAGCAGTACGTC. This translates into CASSPQGTEQYV.

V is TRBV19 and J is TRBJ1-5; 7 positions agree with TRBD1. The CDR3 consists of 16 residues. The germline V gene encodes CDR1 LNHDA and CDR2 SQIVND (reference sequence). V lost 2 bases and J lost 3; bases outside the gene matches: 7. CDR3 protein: CASSISRDRANQPQHF. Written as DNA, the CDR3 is TGTGCCAGTAGTATATCGCGAGACAGGGCCAATCAGCCCCAGCATTTT.

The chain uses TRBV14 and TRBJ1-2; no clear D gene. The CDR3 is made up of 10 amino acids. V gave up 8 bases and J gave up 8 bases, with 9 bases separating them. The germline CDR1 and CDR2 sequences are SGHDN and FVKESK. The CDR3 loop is CASYYFGYTF. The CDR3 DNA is TGTGCCAGCTACTATTTCGGCTACACCTTC.

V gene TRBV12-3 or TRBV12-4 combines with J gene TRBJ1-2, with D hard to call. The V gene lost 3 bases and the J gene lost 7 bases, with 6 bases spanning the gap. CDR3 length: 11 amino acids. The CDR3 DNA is TGTGCCAGCAGTTTCGACGCTGGCTACACCTTC. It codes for CASSFDAGYTF.

CDR3 protein: CASSLGQGANTEAFF. CDR3 bases: TGTGCCAGCAGTCTAGGACAGGGCGCGAACACTGAAGCTTTCTTT. This chain joins TRBV6-6 and TRBJ1-1, with 8 nucleotides matching TRBD1. The CDR3 is made up of 15 amino acids. The J segment lost 1 base and the V segment lost 5 bases, leaving 6 bases of the junction unmatched. CDR1 and CDR2 from the germline V gene are MNHNY and SVGAGI (reference sequence).

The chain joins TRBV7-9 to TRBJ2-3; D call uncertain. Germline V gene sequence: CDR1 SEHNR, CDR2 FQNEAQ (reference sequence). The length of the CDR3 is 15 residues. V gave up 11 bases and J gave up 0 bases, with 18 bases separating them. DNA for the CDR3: TGTGCCTGCTACGCAGGAGCGACTAGCACAGATACGCAGTATTTT. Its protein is CACYAGATSTDTQYF.

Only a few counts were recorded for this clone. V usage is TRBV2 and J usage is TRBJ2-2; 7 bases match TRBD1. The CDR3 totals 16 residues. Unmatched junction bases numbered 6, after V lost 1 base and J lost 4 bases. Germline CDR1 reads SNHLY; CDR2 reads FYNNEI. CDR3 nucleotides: TGTGCCAGCAGTGAAGTCCCGACAGGGAGCACCGGGGAGCTGTTTTTT. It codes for CASSEVPTGSTGELFF.

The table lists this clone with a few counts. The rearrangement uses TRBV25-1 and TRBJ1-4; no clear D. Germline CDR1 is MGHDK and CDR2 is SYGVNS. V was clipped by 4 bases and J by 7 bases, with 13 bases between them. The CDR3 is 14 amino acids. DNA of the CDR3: TGTGCCAGCAGTGGAGGATCGTTTGGTGAAAAACTGTTTTTT. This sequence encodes CASSGGSFGEKLFF.

The DNA for the CDR3 is TGTGCCAGCAGCCCCGGAGGGACGGTTAACTATGGCTACACCTTC. Residues: CASSPGGTVNYGYTF. V and J are TRBV5-6 and TRBJ1-2, with TRBD1 as a possible D gene (5 bases). CDR3 length: 15 amino acids. The V end lost 4 bases, the J end lost 1 base, and 14 bases lay between the germline ends. CDR1 and CDR2 (germline): SGHDT, YYEEEE. Variable domain in full (rest from reference TRBV5-6 and TRBJ1-2): DAGVTQSPTHLIKTRGQQVTLRCSPKSGHDTVSWYQQALGQGPQFIFQYYEEEERQRGNFPDRFSGHQFPNYSSELNVNALLLGDSALYLCASSPGGTVNYGYTFGSGTRLTVV.

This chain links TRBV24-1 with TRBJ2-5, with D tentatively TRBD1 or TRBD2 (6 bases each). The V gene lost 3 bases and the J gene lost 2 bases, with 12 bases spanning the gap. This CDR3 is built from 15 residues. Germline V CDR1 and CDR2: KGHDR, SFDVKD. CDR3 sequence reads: CATSDTQGRQETQYF. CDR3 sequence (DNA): TGTGCCACCAGTGATACCCAGGGGAGGCAAGAGACCCAGTACTTC.

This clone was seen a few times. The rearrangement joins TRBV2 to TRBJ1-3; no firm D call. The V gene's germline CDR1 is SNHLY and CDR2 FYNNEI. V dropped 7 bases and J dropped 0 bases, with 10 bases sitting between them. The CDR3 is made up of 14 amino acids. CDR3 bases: TGTGCCAGCACGGACGGTTTCTCTGGAAACACCATATATTTT. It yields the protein CASTDGFSGNTIYF.

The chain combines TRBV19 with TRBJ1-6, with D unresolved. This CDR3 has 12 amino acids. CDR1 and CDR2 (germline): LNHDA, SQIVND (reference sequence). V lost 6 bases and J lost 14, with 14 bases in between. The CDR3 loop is CASRGGLGALHF. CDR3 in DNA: TGTGCCAGTAGGGGCGGCCTTGGGGCCCTCCACTTT.